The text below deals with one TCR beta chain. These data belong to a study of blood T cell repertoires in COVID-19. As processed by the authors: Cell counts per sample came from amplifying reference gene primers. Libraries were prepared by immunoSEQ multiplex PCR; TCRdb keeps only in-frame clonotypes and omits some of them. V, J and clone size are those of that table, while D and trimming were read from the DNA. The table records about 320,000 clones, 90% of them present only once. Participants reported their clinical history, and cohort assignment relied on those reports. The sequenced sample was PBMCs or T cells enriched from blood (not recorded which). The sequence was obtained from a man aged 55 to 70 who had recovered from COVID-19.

Written as DNA, the CDR3 is TGTGCCAGCAGCCAAGGGGCGCTGGCCGGGGAGCTGTTTTTT. Protein: CASSQGALAGELFF. The V and J genes are TRBV3-1 (or the pseudogene TRBV3-2) and TRBJ2-2, with D uncertain. Germline V gene data show CDR1 as LGHDT and CDR2 as YNNKEL (reference sequence). The CDR3 covers 14 residues. The V and J ends lost 1 base and 6 bases respectively, with 9 bases between them.